These 31 T cell receptor beta chains originate from one sample sequenced in a study of T cell responses to AZD1222 COVID-19 vaccine. Sequenced by immunoSEQ multiplex PCR; TCRdb stores in-frame clones only, minus some. The sample shows approximately 70,000 clones, about 91% of them seen only once. Sequencing was performed on peripheral blood, taken 28 days after the second dose of the MenACWY control vaccine. These receptors came from an adult who received the MenACWY meningococcal vaccine as a control.

J is TRBJ1-2 and V is TRBV6-5, with D perhaps TRBD1 (5 bases). Germline CDR1 and CDR2: MNHEY and SVGAGI. CDR3 size: 15 residues. The V gene lost 0 bases and the J gene lost 4 bases, with 12 bases spanning the gap. The CDR3 is CASSYSMTAPYGYTF. Here the CDR3 DNA reads TGTGCCAGCAGTTACTCCATGACAGCCCCCTATGGCTACACCTTC.

This clone occurred a few times. This chain uses TRBV2 with TRBJ2-7; 10 bases match TRBD2. V lost 5 bases and J lost 1; bases outside the gene matches: 11. CDR1 and CDR2 (germline): SNHLY, FYNNEI. This CDR3 is 17 amino acids long. DNA for the CDR3: TGTGCCAGCAGTCTTAGGGTAGCGGGGGGCCGATCCTACGAGCAGTACTTC. Encoded protein: CASSLRVAGGRSYEQYF.

The V gene is TRBV5-3, the J gene TRBJ1-5, with no clear D. TRBV5-3 is reported as an ORF; its role is uncertain. CDR3 length equals 16 residues. Between the trimmed V and J ends, which lost 3 bases and 3 bases, there was a span of 16 bases. The CDR3 region is CARSSWITANNQPQHF. CDR3 in DNA: TGTGCCAGAAGCTCTTGGATTACAGCAAACAATCAGCCCCAGCATTTT.

This rearrangement joins TRBV7-8 to TRBJ1-2; a possible D gene is TRBD1 (6 bases). Germline V gene sequence: CDR1 SGHVS, CDR2 FQNEAQ. The length of the CDR3 is 14 residues. The V end was cut by 0 bases, the J end by 4 bases, with 9 bases between. DNA of the CDR3: TGTGCCAGCAGCTTAGCGGGGGGCGCCTATGGCTACACCTTC. Translating gives CASSLAGGAYGYTF.

This sequence joins TRBV6-5 and TRBJ1-5; 7 bases are a match to TRBD1. V gave up 7 bases and J gave up 5 bases; unmatched junction bases: 8. Per the germline V gene, CDR1 is MNHEY and CDR2 is SVGAGI. The CDR3 covers 14 residues. The DNA for the CDR3 is TGTGCCAGCACTACAGGGGTGGAGGATCAGCCCCAGCATTTT. This encodes CASTTGVEDQPQHF.

CDR3 amino acids: CASSQDIRTSGEHKNIQYF. CDR3 sequence (DNA): TGTGCCAGCAGCCAAGATATCCGGACTAGCGGGGAACACAAAAACATTCAGTACTTC. The chain uses TRBV4-2 and TRBJ2-4; 12 bases agree with TRBD2. CDR1 is LGHNA and CDR2 is YNFKEQ in the germline V gene. The V segment lost 0 bases and the J segment 3 bases; nucleotides outside the gene matches: 9. The CDR3 spans 19 residues.

The CDR3: CASSPTADSPLHF. In DNA, the CDR3 is TGTGCCAGCAGCCCAACAGCGGATTCACCCCTCCACTTT. V usage is TRBV7-3 and J usage is TRBJ1-6; D gene unclear. The CDR3 totals 13 residues. From germline, CDR1 is SGHTA and CDR2 FQGTGA. V lost 5 bases, J lost 8 bases, and 10 bases lay in between.

The chain recombines TRBV6-6 with TRBJ1-1, with no clear D. Germline V gene lookup returns CDR1 MNHNY and CDR2 SVGAGI (reference sequence). Trimming shortened V by 1 base and J by 9 bases, and 6 bases separated the two germline ends. The CDR3 is 11 amino acids. CDR3 in DNA: TGTGCCAGCAGTTACTTCGAGAAAGCTTTCTTT. It specifies CASSYFEKAFF.

The J gene is TRBJ2-3, the V gene TRBV27, with 10 bases lining up with TRBD2. V trimming: 6 bases; J trimming: 6 bases; junction bases outside the gene matches: 12. This CDR3 has 16 amino acids. Germline V gene lookup returns CDR1 MNHEY and CDR2 SMNVEV (reference sequence). The CDR3 DNA reads TGTGCCAGCAGCTTTCTAGCGGGGGCGGCCGCGGATACGCAGTATTTT. It is translated as CASSFLAGAAADTQYF.

The chain joins TRBV7-2 to TRBJ1-2; 8 bases are a match to TRBD1. CDR1 is SGHTA and CDR2 is FQGNSA in the germline V gene. The CDR3 is made up of 15 amino acids. The junction had 2 bases not matched to a gene; V was cut back by 0 bases and J by 2 bases. Here the CDR3 DNA reads TGTGCCAGCAGCTTAGCTCGACAGGGGAACTATGGCTACACCTTC. This gives the protein CASSLARQGNYGYTF.

V and J are TRBV6-5 and TRBJ1-6; the D gene is possibly TRBD1 (5 bases). Germline loops: CDR1 MNHEY, CDR2 SVGAGI. The CDR3 contains 11 residues. Between the trimmed V and J ends, which lost 8 bases and 15 bases, there was a span of 14 bases. The CDR3 is CASVRGMLLHF. CDR3 bases: TGTGCCAGCGTCCGGGGGATGCTCCTCCACTTT.

The CDR3 region is CASSSHGTGANTEAFF. As DNA, the CDR3 is TGTGCCAGCAGTTCCCATGGGACAGGAGCAAACACTGAAGCTTTCTTT. V is TRBV6-5 and J is TRBJ1-1; 8 nucleotides match TRBD1. Germline trimming cut 4 bases from V and 2 bases from J; bases unmatched to any gene: 9. CDR1 MNHEY and CDR2 SVGAGI come from the germline V gene. The CDR3 runs to 16 residues.

V is TRBV19 and J is TRBJ1-5; tentative D call: TRBD1 (5 bases). Germline CDR1 is LNHDA and CDR2 is SQIVND (reference sequence). The germline V and J ends were trimmed by 4 bases and 4 bases, with 17 bases remaining between them. This CDR3 has 16 residues. The DNA of the CDR3 is TGTGCCAGTAGTAGTCGCCCTTGGGGCGCTAATCAGCCCCAGCATTTT. It codes for CASSSRPWGANQPQHF.

V gene TRBV28 combines with J gene TRBJ2-3; D is unclear. Germline loops: CDR1 MDHEN, CDR2 SYDVKM. The CDR3 has 15 amino acids. Between the trimmed V and J ends, which lost 5 bases and 5 bases, there was a span of 17 bases. This CDR3 is CASSPRPLVIDTQYF. The CDR3 region has the DNA TGTGCCAGCAGTCCCCGCCCCTTAGTGATAGATACGCAGTATTTT.

V is TRBV4-2 and J is TRBJ1-2, with TRBD1 identical over 7 bases. The CDR3 totals 13 residues. The germline gives CDR1 LGHNA, CDR2 YNFKEQ. Germline trimming cut 3 bases from V and 6 bases from J; bases unmatched to any gene: 4. CDR3 DNA sequence: TGTGCCAGCAGCCAGGAGACAGGGAATGGCTACACCTTC. Its translation: CASSQETGNGYTF.

This clone was recorded only once. The CDR3 here is CASSLGFTEQFF. The CDR3 bases are TGTGCCAGCAGCTTAGGGTTTACTGAGCAGTTCTTC. The chain is built from TRBV11-2 and TRBJ2-1; no clear D. The CDR3 sequence is 12 residues long. V dropped 1 base and J dropped 9 bases, with 7 bases sitting between them. Germline V gene data show CDR1 as SGHAT and CDR2 as FQNNGV.

V and J are TRBV19 and TRBJ1-4; perhaps TRBD1 as D (5 bases). Between the trimmed V and J ends, which lost 3 bases and 8 bases, there was a span of 10 bases. The CDR3 has 13 residues. Germline loops: CDR1 LNHDA, CDR2 SQIVND (reference sequence). In DNA form, the CDR3 reads TGTGCCAGTAGTATTGACTGGGGGGAAAAACTGTTTTTT. Protein product: CASSIDWGEKLFF.

The V gene is TRBV5-1, the J gene TRBJ2-3; 8 bases map to TRBD2. CDR1 SGHRS and CDR2 YFSETQ come from the germline V gene. This CDR3 is built from 16 residues. The J segment lost 3 bases and the V segment lost 0 bases, leaving 6 bases of the junction unmatched. The CDR3, as DNA: TGCGCCAGCAGCTTGGACGGCGGGGGGACTACAGATACGCAGTATTTT. It specifies CASSLDGGGTTDTQYF.

As DNA, the CDR3 is TGTGCCAGCAGCCACGGACAGAATCAGCCCCAGCATTTT. This sequence encodes CASSHGQNQPQHF. The genes are TRBV6-5 and TRBJ1-5; D is possibly TRBD1 (6 bases). The ends were cut back, 6 bases at V and 4 bases at J, with 10 bases in the middle. The CDR3 has 13 residues. Germline V gene data show CDR1 as MNHEY and CDR2 as SVGAGI.

The chain has TRBV5-6 and TRBJ1-1; no reliable D call. Trimming stripped 4 bases from V and 7 bases from J, with 14 bases between. The V gene's germline CDR1 is SGHDT and CDR2 YYEEEE. The CDR3 is 13 amino acids. In nucleotides, the CDR3 is TGTGCCAGCAGCCCCTCCTTTATGTTTGAAGCTTTCTTT. Residues: CASSPSFMFEAFF.

The DNA of the CDR3 is TGCGCCAGCAGCTTGGATAGCGGGGGGTCCTACAATGAGCAGTTCTTC. This gives the protein CASSLDSGGSYNEQFF. The chain uses TRBV5-1 and TRBJ2-1, with 10 bases aligning to TRBD2. Germline assignment: CDR1 SGHRS and CDR2 YFSETQ. This CDR3 has 16 amino acids. The V gene end was trimmed by 0 bases and the J gene end by 1 base; junction bases not matched to a gene: 1.

The gene calls are TRBV28 and TRBJ2-3; 9 nucleotides align to TRBD2. This CDR3 has 14 amino acids. Germline-derived CDR1 and CDR2 are MDHEN and SYDVKM. V dropped 4 bases and J dropped 11; count of bases not matched to a gene: 10. Here the CDR3 DNA reads TGTGCCAGCAGTTCTCCGGCTAGCGGGGTCTGGCAGTATTTT. The encoded protein is CASSSPASGVWQYF.

The V and J genes are TRBV5-1 and TRBJ1-4, with D perhaps matching TRBD1 (6 bases). The CDR3 is 13 amino acids. Germline assignment: CDR1 SGHRS and CDR2 YFSETQ. V dropped 9 bases and J dropped 4 bases, with 13 bases sitting between them. The CDR3 nucleotides are TGCGCCACCAGGAGGGGGTATAATGAAAAACTGTTTTTT. This sequence encodes CATRRGYNEKLFF.

The chain couples TRBV18 to TRBJ2-7; 10 nucleotides line up with TRBD1. Germline V CDR1 and CDR2: KGHSH, LQKENI. The CDR3 length is 15 residues. V shed 3 bases and J 6 bases; nucleotides not matched to a gene: 8. This chain's CDR3 is CASSPAGTGAIEQYF. CDR3 bases: TGTGCCAGCTCACCGGCCGGGACAGGGGCGATCGAGCAGTACTTC.

The V gene is TRBV9, the J gene TRBJ2-5; 8 bases line up with TRBD1. V shed 0 bases, J shed 1 base, and the junction held 2 bases outside the gene matches. The CDR3 runs to 15 residues. CDR1 and CDR2 from the germline V gene are SGDLS and YYNGEE. CDR3 region: CASSVAGTGQETQYF. Here the CDR3 DNA reads TGTGCCAGCAGCGTAGCGGGGACAGGCCAAGAGACCCAGTACTTC.

The J gene is TRBJ2-7, the V gene TRBV3-1 (or the pseudogene TRBV3-2); D gene uncertain. This CDR3 has 12 amino acids. V lost 2 bases, J lost 2 bases, and 4 bases lay in between. Germline V gives CDR1 LGHDT, CDR2 YNNKEL (reference sequence). CDR3: CASSQNPYEQYF. The CDR3 DNA reads as TGTGCCAGCAGCCAAAACCCCTACGAGCAGTACTTC.

The genes are TRBV2 and TRBJ1-1; D is ambiguous. Germline values: CDR1 SNHLY, CDR2 FYNNEI. Trimming took 8 bases from V and 1 from J, leaving 20 bases between them. CDR3 length: 16 residues. This chain's CDR3 is CASQSLSGVRNTEAFF. CDR3 coding DNA: TGTGCCAGCCAAAGTCTTTCTGGTGTTAGGAACACTGAAGCTTTCTTT. The complete variable domain, with remaining parts taken from reference TRBV2 and TRBJ1-1, reads EPEVTQTPSHQVTQMGQEVILRCVPISNHLYFYWYRQILGQKVEFLVSFYNNEISEKSEIFDDQFSVERPDGSNFTLKIRSTKLEDSAMYFCASQSLSGVRNTEAFFGQGTRLTVV.

This sequence joins TRBV9 and TRBJ1-1, with no clear D. The CDR3 loop spans 13 amino acids. Germline loops: CDR1 SGDLS, CDR2 YYNGEE. V was trimmed by 0 bases and J by 1 base, leaving 4 bases between them. The CDR3 nucleotides read TGTGCCAGCAGCGTAGAAGGGAACACTGAAGCTTTCTTT. Amino acid sequence: CASSVEGNTEAFF.

V and J are TRBV28 and TRBJ1-6; no firm D call. Deletions cut 5 bases from V and 7 bases from J, with 18 bases between. Germline CDR1 reads MDHEN; CDR2 reads SYDVKM. The CDR3 sequence is 16 residues long. This CDR3 is CASSPLGYLGNSPLHF. CDR3 nucleotides: TGTGCCAGCAGTCCCCTGGGCTATCTGGGAAATTCACCCCTCCACTTT.

Here the CDR3 DNA reads TGTGCCAGCAGCATCCCTAGCGGGGGCATCGAACACACAGATACGCAGTATTTT. This translates into CASSIPSGGIEHTDTQYF. This rearrangement joins TRBV5-4 to TRBJ2-3, with TRBD2 matching over 10 bases. This CDR3 spans 18 amino acids. The J segment lost 2 bases and the V segment lost 4 bases, leaving 13 bases of the junction unmatched. CDR1 is SGHNT, CDR2 YYREEE, per germline (reference sequence).

This clone showed up just once. The chain carries TRBV5-1 and TRBJ2-3; D may be TRBD2 (7 bases). Germline CDR1 is SGHRS and CDR2 is YFSETQ. Trimming removed 7 bases from V and 2 bases from J, with 20 bases in between. The CDR3 loop spans 16 amino acids. The CDR3 DNA sequence: TGCGCCAGCTATCCCCGAGGGGGGGGCCCCACAGATACGCAGTATTTT. Translated: CASYPRGGGPTDTQYF.